These T cell receptor beta chains were read from a single sample in a study of T cell changes during pregnancy in multiple sclerosis. Sequenced by immunoSEQ multiplex PCR; TCRdb stores in-frame clones only, minus some. This sample has 40,000 to 45,000 clones, with 75% to 95% found just once. The sample in question was CD4+ T cells from peripheral blood mononuclear cells, obtained in the second trimester of pregnancy. All receptors come from a female donor in good health, enrolled as a control in a pregnancy study. CDR3s leave out the opening cysteine and the closing phenylalanine or tryptophan. The order of the fields is V gene, J gene, D gene, CDR3 protein. A D gene is named only where the DNA matches it firmly.

TRBV6-5	TRBJ1-1	TRBD1	ASSPRDSRTEAF
TRBV5-6	TRBJ1-5	-	ASSTGDNNQPQH
TRBV6-1	TRBJ2-7	TRBD1	ASSDQGAGYEQY
TRBV4-1	TRBJ1-4	-	ASSQIRRVNEKLF
TRBV28	TRBJ2-7	TRBD1	ASSAGTGLPEQY
TRBV5-1	TRBJ1-1	-	ASSLGAEATEAF
TRBV5-4	TRBJ2-1	TRBD1	ASSLRQGTYNEQF
TRBV5-4	TRBJ2-3	TRBD2	ASSSSGGADTQY
TRBV2	TRBJ2-1	TRBD1	ASKFDLGQGNNEQF
TRBV5-1	TRBJ2-5	TRBD2	ASSPGLGLADQETQY
TRBV7-8	TRBJ1-2	TRBD1	ASAPGGTRGYGYT
TRBV7-2	TRBJ1-1	-	ASSLVGRVGTEAF
TRBV28	TRBJ1-1	TRBD1	ASSPTRPGGVLGSEAF
TRBV6-6	TRBJ2-5	-	ASSQQETQY
TRBV5-1	TRBJ2-5	TRBD2	ATGTSGRIGETQY
TRBV2	TRBJ2-1	TRBD2	ASRPSGGGNEQF
TRBV6-6	TRBJ2-7	TRBD2	ASSWGGSGRREQY
TRBV7-9	TRBJ2-7	TRBD2	ASSLGGGYEQY
TRBV11-2	TRBJ2-3	-	ASSLPLATTDTQY
TRBV11-1	TRBJ1-2	-	ASSRDGQSNYGYT
TRBV6-5	TRBJ1-3	-	ASSYGQGYGNTIY
TRBV7-2	TRBJ2-7	TRBD2	ASSLSPSGAYEQY
TRBV27	TRBJ2-5	-	APGGKVQETQY
TRBV9	TRBJ2-3	TRBD2	ASSPRGSGTDTQY
TRBV28	TRBJ2-1	TRBD2	ASSGTSYNEQF
TRBV4-2	TRBJ1-4	-	ASSQDGGKKLF
TRBV21-1	TRBJ1-6	-	ASSSWTDPSSYNSPLH
TRBV18	TRBJ2-5	-	ASSPGSGVQETQY
TRBV5-4	TRBJ2-7	-	ASSLGDNYEQY
TRBV5-1	TRBJ2-3	TRBD2	ASSFRLAGTTDTQY
TRBV7-2	TRBJ2-7	-	ASSLKGSAVEQY
TRBV10-2	TRBJ1-1	-	ASMQVQIAF
TRBV5-1	TRBJ1-1	TRBD1	ASSPPGQLSTEAF
TRBV5-4	TRBJ2-2	TRBD1	ASSFGQAGELF
TRBV9	TRBJ1-3	TRBD1	ASSEGPGQGPGNTIY